The TCR beta chain under discussion was sequenced for a study of T cell repertoires in ileal Crohn's disease. About the research overall: All patients had surgery for stricturing (around 60%) or penetrating (about 40%) disease.

Time point given: neoterminal ileum biopsy at postoperative endoscopy, about 6 months after surgery. The assay was immunoSEQ multiplex PCR, and TCRdb's table has in-frame clones only and misses some. The repertoire holds about 11,000 clones, with 80% to 90% as singletons. Sequencing was done on a sample of ileal tissue. The origin of this receptor is an adult with Crohn's disease.

CDR3 loop: CASSVDSGRFGDTQYF. The DNA of the CDR3 is TGTGCCAGCAGCGTAGACAGCGGGAGATTCGGAGATACGCAGTATTTT. The rearrangement uses TRBV9 and TRBJ2-3; 8 bases are a match to TRBD2. Germline V gene data show CDR1 as SGDLS and CDR2 as YYNGEE. The V gene end was trimmed by 0 bases and the J gene end by 5 bases; junction bases not matched to a gene: 8. CDR3 size: 16 residues. The full variable domain, in which reference TRBV9 and TRBJ2-3 provide the parts outside the CDR3, is DSGVTQTPKHLITATGQRVTLRCSPRSGDLSVYWYQQSLDQGLQFLIQYYNGEERAKGNILERFSAQQFPDLHSELNLSSLELGDSALYFCASSVDSGRFGDTQYFGPGTRLTVL.